Here is one TCR beta chain with its context. Its antigen is unknown. This specimen comes from a study of blood T cells in healthy people across ages. Study-wide findings and caveats: The fall in TCR beta diversity per million T cells was roughly linear with age.

Combining a sample-barcoded 5' primer with a J-beta primer mix, a second PCR ran for 7 to 11 cycles. MiXCR, run by TCRdb on the 5' RACE reads, gives a single entry per CDR3 protein. The sample holds 600,000 to 800,000 distinct CDR3 sequences, roughly 21% seen once. V shed 5 bases, J shed 8 bases, and the junction held 9 bases outside the gene matches. The germline CDR1 and CDR2 sequences are SGHTA and FQGNSA. There are 14 residues in the CDR3. The origin of this receptor is a man in his 70s in good health. Sample: blood. V and J are TRBV7-2 and TRBJ1-2; 9 nucleotides match TRBD1. The CDR3: CASSEWGTGPGYTF. The CDR3 DNA sequence: TGTGCCAGCAGCGAGTGGGGGACAGGGCCCGGCTACACCTTC.